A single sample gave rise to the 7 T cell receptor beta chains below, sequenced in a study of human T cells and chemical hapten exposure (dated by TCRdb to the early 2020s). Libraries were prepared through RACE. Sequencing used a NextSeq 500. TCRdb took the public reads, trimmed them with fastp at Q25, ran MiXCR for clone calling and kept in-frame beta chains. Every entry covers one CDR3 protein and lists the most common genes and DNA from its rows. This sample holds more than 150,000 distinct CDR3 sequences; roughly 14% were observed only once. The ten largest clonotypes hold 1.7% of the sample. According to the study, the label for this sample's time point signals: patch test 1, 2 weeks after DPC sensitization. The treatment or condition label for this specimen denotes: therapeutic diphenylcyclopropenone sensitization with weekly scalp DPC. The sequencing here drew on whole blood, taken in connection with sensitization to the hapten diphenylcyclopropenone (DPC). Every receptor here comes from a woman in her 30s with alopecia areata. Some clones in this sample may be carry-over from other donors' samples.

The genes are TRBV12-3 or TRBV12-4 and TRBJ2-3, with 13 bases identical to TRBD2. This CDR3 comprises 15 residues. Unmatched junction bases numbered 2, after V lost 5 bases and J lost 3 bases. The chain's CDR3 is CASSETSGGTDTQYF. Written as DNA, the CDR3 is TGTGCCAGCAGTGAGACTAGCGGGGGGACAGATACGCAGTATTTT.

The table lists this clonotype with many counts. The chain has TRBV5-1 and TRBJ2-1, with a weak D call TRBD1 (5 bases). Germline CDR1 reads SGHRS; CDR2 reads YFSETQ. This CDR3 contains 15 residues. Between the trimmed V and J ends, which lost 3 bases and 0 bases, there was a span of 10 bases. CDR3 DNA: TGCGCCAGCAGCTGGGGCGGAAGCTCCTACAATGAGCAGTTCTTC. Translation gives CASSWGGSSYNEQFF.

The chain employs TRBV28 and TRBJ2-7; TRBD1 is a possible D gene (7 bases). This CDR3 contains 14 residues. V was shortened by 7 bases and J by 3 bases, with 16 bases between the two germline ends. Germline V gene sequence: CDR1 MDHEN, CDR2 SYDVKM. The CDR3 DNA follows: TGTGCCAGCAACTCGGCAGGGGGGATCTACGAGCAGTACTTC. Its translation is CASNSAGGIYEQYF.

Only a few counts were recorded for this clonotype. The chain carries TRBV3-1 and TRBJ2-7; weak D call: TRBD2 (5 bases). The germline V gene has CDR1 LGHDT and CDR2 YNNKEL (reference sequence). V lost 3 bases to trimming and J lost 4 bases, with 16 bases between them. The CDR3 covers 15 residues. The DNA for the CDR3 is TGTGCCAGCAGCCAGGGCCGGACTGGCGGATACGAGCAGTACTTC. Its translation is CASSQGRTGGYEQYF.

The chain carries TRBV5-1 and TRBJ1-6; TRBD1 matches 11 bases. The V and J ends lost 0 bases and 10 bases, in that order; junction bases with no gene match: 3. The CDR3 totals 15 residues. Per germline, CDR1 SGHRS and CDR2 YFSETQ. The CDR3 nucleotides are TGCGCCAGCAGCTTGGGGACAGGGGGCGAATCACCCCTCCACTTT. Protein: CASSLGTGGESPLHF.

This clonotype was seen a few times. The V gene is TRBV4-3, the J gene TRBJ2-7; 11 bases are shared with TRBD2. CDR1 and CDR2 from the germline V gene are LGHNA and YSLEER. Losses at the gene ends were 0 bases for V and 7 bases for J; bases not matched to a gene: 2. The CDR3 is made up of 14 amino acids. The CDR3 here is CASSQDLAGGEQYF. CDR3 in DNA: TGCGCCAGCAGCCAAGATCTAGCGGGGGGTGAGCAGTACTTC.

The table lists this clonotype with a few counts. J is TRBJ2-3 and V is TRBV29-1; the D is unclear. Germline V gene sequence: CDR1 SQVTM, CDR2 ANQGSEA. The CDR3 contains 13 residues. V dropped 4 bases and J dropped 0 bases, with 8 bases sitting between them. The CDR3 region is CSVVSSSTDTQYF. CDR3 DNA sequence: TGCAGCGTTGTAAGCTCTAGCACAGATACGCAGTATTTT.